The 26 T cell receptor beta chains presented below share a single source sample, sequenced in a study of Tregs in tolerant kidney transplant recipients. The table came from immunoSEQ multiplex PCR; TCRdb's copy has only in-frame clones and leaves some out. The profile shows 92,000 or so clones, 85% to 95% of them singletons. Material: CD8+ T cells from blood. The receptors originated from a human donor in good health.

The chain recombines TRBV5-4 with TRBJ2-1; 9 bases are shared with TRBD2. The CDR3 is made up of 19 amino acids. V gave up 0 bases and J gave up 7 bases; unmatched junction bases: 17. Germline V gives CDR1 SGHNT, CDR2 YYREEE (reference sequence). The CDR3 reads CASSLDPAAGGPHNNEQFF. The CDR3 region has the DNA TGTGCCAGCAGCTTGGACCCAGCGGCGGGAGGGCCCCATAATAATGAGCAGTTCTTC.

The CDR3 coding sequence is TGTGCCAGCAGTCAAGGACAGGGGGCAAGTAACTATGGCTACACCTTC. Protein sequence: CASSQGQGASNYGYTF. The V call is TRBV6-6, the J call TRBJ1-2; TRBD1 aligns across 11 bases. CDR1 is MNHNY and CDR2 is SVGAGI in the germline V gene (reference sequence). The CDR3 extends over 16 amino acids. J gave up 1 base and V 5 bases, and 6 bases lay outside the gene matches.

Relative to its sample, this clone is medium-sized. The chain recombines TRBV4-2 with TRBJ2-6; D not certain. CDR1 LGHNA and CDR2 YNFKEQ come from the germline V gene. The ends were cut back, 0 bases at V and 2 bases at J, with 8 bases in the middle. The CDR3 runs 16 residues. DNA for the CDR3: TGTGCCAGCAGCCAAGAGGATCAGGCTGGGGCCAACGTCCTGACTTTC. Amino acids: CASSQEDQAGANVLTF.

As DNA, the CDR3 is TGTGCCAGCAGCTTAGGCGCAGGAACCTACAATGAGCAGTTCTTC. It is translated as CASSLGAGTYNEQFF. The chain couples TRBV7-6 to TRBJ2-1, with D unclear. The CDR3 is 15 residues long. Germline CDR1 SGHVS, CDR2 FNYEAQ. Trimming pared 1 base from V and 2 bases from J, leaving 9 bases between. Filled out from reference TRBV7-6 and TRBJ2-1, the complete variable domain reads GAGVSQSPRYKVTKRGQDVALRCDPISGHVSLYWYRQALGQGPEFLTYFNYEAQQDKSGLPNDRFSAERPEGSISTLTIQRTEQRDSAMYRCASSLGAGTYNEQFFGPGTRLTVL.

CDR3 in amino acids: CASSRDVGDLNYGYTF. Written as DNA, the CDR3 is TGCGCCAGCAGCCGAGACGTGGGAGATCTTAACTATGGCTACACCTTC. V usage is TRBV4-1 and J usage is TRBJ1-2; D not resolved. CDR3 length: 16 residues. Germline CDR1 and CDR2: MGHRA and YSYEKL. The V end lost 4 bases, the J end lost 1 base, and 16 bases lay between the germline ends.

The V and J genes are TRBV5-5 and TRBJ2-7; TRBD2 is a possible D gene (5 bases). Looked up from germline, CDR1 is SGHKS and CDR2 is YYEKEE (reference sequence). V gave up 3 bases and J gave up 5 bases, with 15 bases separating them. The CDR3 has 14 amino acids. The CDR3 DNA is TGTGCCAGCAGCTCACAGACGGCGAGGGACGAGCAGTACTTC. This gives the protein CASSSQTARDEQYF.

The genes are TRBV5-1 and TRBJ2-1; 9 nucleotides align to TRBD2. V trimming: 0 bases; J trimming: 8 bases; junction bases outside the gene matches: 6. In germline, CDR1 is SGHRS, CDR2 YFSETQ. The CDR3 extends over 15 amino acids. In nucleotides, the CDR3 is TGCGCCAGCAGCTTGGTGGGCGGGAGGGCAGATGAGCAGTTCTTC. Translated: CASSLVGGRADEQFF. The full variable domain, with the rest looked up from reference TRBV5-1 and TRBJ2-1, is KAGVTQTPRYLIKTRGQQVTLSCSPISGHRSVSWYQQTPGQGLQFLFEYFSETQRNKGNFPGRFSGRQFSNSRSEMNVSTLELGDSALYLCASSLVGGRADEQFFGPGTRLTVL.

The chain carries TRBV5-1 and TRBJ1-1; D is uncertain. CDR1 SGHRS and CDR2 YFSETQ come from the germline V gene. This CDR3 has 15 residues. V was shortened by 2 bases and J by 1 base, with 12 bases between the two germline ends. The CDR3 DNA follows: TGCGCCAGCAGCTTAAGAAGGGCTTCGAACACTGAAGCTTTCTTT. Residues: CASSLRRASNTEAFF.

This chain links TRBV5-4 with TRBJ1-2; D call uncertain. The CDR3 is 13 residues long. Germline lookup yields CDR1 SGHNT and CDR2 YYREEE (reference sequence). The V and J ends lost 6 bases and 0 bases respectively, with 9 bases between them. The CDR3, as DNA: TGTGCCAGCACCGAAGGACCTAACTATGGCTACACCTTC. This translates into CASTEGPNYGYTF.

The chain employs TRBV7-9 and TRBJ1-2; D is perhaps TRBD1 (6 bases). Germline values: CDR1 SEHNR, CDR2 FQNEAQ (reference sequence). This CDR3 has 14 residues. Trimming took off 8 bases at V and 6 bases at J, with 19 bases between the two ends. The CDR3 bases are TGTGCCAGCGAGCTTACCAGGGGAGGGGATGGCTACACCTTC. Amino acid sequence: CASELTRGGDGYTF.

The chain carries TRBV5-1 and TRBJ2-7; TRBD2 matches at 12 bases. Germline V gives CDR1 SGHRS, CDR2 YFSETQ. This CDR3 spans 15 amino acids. V was pared by 4 bases and J by 4 bases, with 6 bases of the junction left unmatched. In nucleotides, the CDR3 is TGCGCCAGCAGCAACGGACTAGCGGGGAGTTACGAGCAGTACTTC. Its translation is CASSNGLAGSYEQYF.

Comments on this clone: Different DNA sequences within this sample yield the same CDR3. This chain uses TRBV4-1 with TRBJ2-7; weak D call: TRBD1 (5 bases). The CDR3 totals 16 residues. The germline V gene encodes CDR1 MGHRA and CDR2 YSYEKL. V lost 4 bases, J lost 2 bases, and 18 bases lay in between. The chain's CDR3 is CASSPGQGVIAYEQYF. The CDR3 nucleotides are TGCGCCAGCAGCCCAGGACAAGGGGTGATCGCCTACGAGCAGTACTTC.

The V gene is TRBV9, the J gene TRBJ2-3; 10 positions agree with TRBD2. The ends lost 7 bases at V and 3 bases at J; junction bases unmatched: 2. CDR3 length equals 13 residues. Germline lookup yields CDR1 SGDLS and CDR2 YYNGEE. The CDR3 sequence is CASASGGTDTQYF. CDR3 coding DNA: TGTGCCAGCGCTAGCGGGGGAACAGATACGCAGTATTTT. Complete variable domain (other parts from reference TRBV9 and TRBJ2-3): DSGVTQTPKHLITATGQRVTLRCSPRSGDLSVYWYQQSLDQGLQFLIQYYNGEERAKGNILERFSAQQFPDLHSELNLSSLELGDSALYFCASASGGTDTQYFGPGTRLTVL.

This rearrangement joins TRBV6-5 to TRBJ2-3, with 8 bases lining up with TRBD2. The V and J ends lost 2 bases and 2 bases, in that order; junction bases with no gene match: 6. This CDR3 has 16 amino acids. The germline gives CDR1 MNHEY, CDR2 SVGAGI. In DNA form, the CDR3 reads TGTGCCAGCAGTTACCGGCGGGAGGCCCTCACAGATACGCAGTATTTT. Translation gives CASSYRREALTDTQYF.

The J gene is TRBJ2-3, the V gene TRBV6-5, with TRBD2 matching 9 bases. The CDR3 is 14 amino acids. V lost 5 bases to trimming and J lost 6 bases; unmatched junction nucleotides: 6. CDR1 is MNHEY and CDR2 is SVGAGI in the germline V gene. DNA for the CDR3: TGTGCCAGCAGTCCCCTAGCGGGATCGGATACGCAGTATTTT. This encodes CASSPLAGSDTQYF.

The chain has TRBV5-6 and TRBJ1-1, with D uncertain. The V gene's germline CDR1 is SGHDT and CDR2 YYEEEE. This CDR3 is built from 15 residues. Between the trimmed V and J ends, which lost 4 bases and 3 bases, there was a span of 16 bases. The CDR3 loop is CASSQMDGLYTEAFF. CDR3 nucleotide sequence: TGTGCCAGCAGCCAAATGGACGGATTGTACACTGAAGCTTTCTTT.

The chain has TRBV30 and TRBJ2-3; 7 positions agree with TRBD2. This CDR3 is 15 amino acids long. With 1 base clipped from V and 0 bases from J, the junction kept 4 bases outside the gene matches. Germline V gene sequence: CDR1 GTSNPN, CDR2 SVGIG (reference sequence). CDR3: CAWSEGTTSTDTQYF. The CDR3 bases are TGTGCCTGGAGTGAGGGGACTACTAGCACAGATACGCAGTATTTT. Full variable domain (rest looked up from reference TRBV30 and TRBJ2-3): SQTIHQWPATLVQPVGSPLSLECTVEGTSNPNLYWYRQAAGRGLQLLFYSVGIGQISSEVPQNLSASRPQDRQFILSSKKLLLSDSGFYLCAWSEGTTSTDTQYFGPGTRLTVL.

This chain connects TRBV4-1 to TRBJ2-7; 11 bases are a match to TRBD2. This CDR3 spans 17 amino acids. The V gene end was trimmed by 4 bases and the J gene end by 3 bases; junction bases not matched to a gene: 11. The germline V gene encodes CDR1 MGHRA and CDR2 YSYEKL. The CDR3 DNA is TGCGCCAGCAGCCCCCGCGGTGCTAGCGGGGGGCTCTACGAGCAGTACTTC. Translated: CASSPRGASGGLYEQYF.

The rearrangement joins TRBV6-6 to TRBJ1-1; the D is unclear. Trimming removed 6 bases from V and 2 bases from J, with 10 bases in between. Germline CDR1 is MNHNY and CDR2 is SVGAGI (reference sequence). This CDR3 spans 13 amino acids. For the CDR3, the DNA is TGTGCCAGCAGCTACGTGCTTAACACTGAAGCTTTCTTT. Its protein is CASSYVLNTEAFF.

This chain links TRBV6-1 with TRBJ2-7, with D perhaps TRBD1 (6 bases). The germline gives CDR1 MNHNS, CDR2 SASEGT. The CDR3 totals 15 residues. Trimming shortened V by 2 bases and J by 0 bases, and 11 bases separated the two germline ends. The CDR3: CASSEWTARSYEQYF. CDR3 DNA sequence: TGTGCCAGCAGTGAATGGACAGCCCGCTCCTACGAGCAGTACTTC.

This chain joins TRBV7-9 and TRBJ2-1; no clear D. Germline V gene lookup returns CDR1 SEHNR and CDR2 FQNEAQ (reference sequence). V was clipped by 5 bases and J by 10 bases, with 12 bases between them. This CDR3 spans 12 amino acids. The chain's CDR3 is CASSPSGMEQFF. CDR3 sequence (DNA): TGTGCCAGCAGCCCGTCGGGTATGGAGCAGTTCTTC.

V and J are TRBV19 and TRBJ1-1; a possible D gene is TRBD1 (5 bases). The CDR3 is made up of 19 amino acids. V was shortened by 0 bases and J by 1 base, with 21 bases between the two germline ends. CDR1 LNHDA and CDR2 SQIVND come from the germline V gene (reference sequence). This CDR3 is CASSIDKIAKDTANTEAFF. Written as DNA, the CDR3 is TGTGCCAGTAGTATAGATAAAATAGCGAAGGACACGGCGAACACTGAAGCTTTCTTT. Drawing the rest from reference TRBV19 and TRBJ1-1, the complete variable domain is DGGITQSPKYLFRKEGQNVTLSCEQNLNHDAMYWYRQDPGQGLRLIYYSQIVNDFQKGDIAEGYSVSREKKESFPLTVTSAQKNPTAFYLCASSIDKIAKDTANTEAFFGQGTRLTVV.

For the CDR3, the DNA is TGTGCCAGCAGTTTGGGCGCGCACAATGAGCAGTTCTTC. The encoded protein is CASSLGAHNEQFF. The chain combines TRBV27 with TRBJ2-1; D not resolved. V gave up 3 bases and J gave up 5 bases, with 8 bases separating them. The length of the CDR3 is 13 residues. CDR1 and CDR2 from the germline V gene are MNHEY and SMNVEV (reference sequence).

The chain links TRBV29-1 to TRBJ2-3, with a tentative D call TRBD1 (6 bases). The V gene lost 3 bases and the J gene lost 0 bases, with 10 bases spanning the gap. CDR3 length: 14 amino acids. Germline CDR1 and CDR2: SQVTM and ANQGSEA. Here the CDR3 DNA reads TGCAGCGTTGACAGGGGAACTAGCACAGATACGCAGTATTTT. It is translated as CSVDRGTSTDTQYF.

The chain recombines TRBV19 with TRBJ2-7; the D is unclear. Germline V gives CDR1 LNHDA, CDR2 SQIVND (reference sequence). The V end lost 1 base, the J end lost 3 bases, and 13 bases lay between the germline ends. This CDR3 spans 15 amino acids. The CDR3 DNA sequence: TGTGCCAGTAGTATAGCACCCGGCTCCCTCTACGAGCAGTACTTC. The encoded protein is CASSIAPGSLYEQYF.

J is TRBJ1-1 and V is TRBV5-1; TRBD1 agrees at 8 bases. Germline CDR1 is SGHRS and CDR2 is YFSETQ. J gave up 0 bases and V 0 bases, and 10 bases lay outside the gene matches. CDR3 length: 18 residues. DNA of the CDR3: TGCGCCAGCAGCTTGGCCTCGGACAGGGAGAGAATGAACACTGAAGCTTTCTTT. Encoded protein: CASSLASDRERMNTEAFF.